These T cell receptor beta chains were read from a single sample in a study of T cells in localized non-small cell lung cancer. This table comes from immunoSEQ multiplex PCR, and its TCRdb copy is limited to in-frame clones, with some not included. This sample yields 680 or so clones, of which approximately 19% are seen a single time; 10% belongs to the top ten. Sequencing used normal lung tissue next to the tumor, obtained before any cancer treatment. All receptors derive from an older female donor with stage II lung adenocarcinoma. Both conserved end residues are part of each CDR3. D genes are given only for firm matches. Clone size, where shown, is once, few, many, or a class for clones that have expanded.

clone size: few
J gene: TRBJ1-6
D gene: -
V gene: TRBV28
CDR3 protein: CASSVLGETLHF
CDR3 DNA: TGTGCCAGCAGTGTTCTCGGGGAGACCCTCCACTTT

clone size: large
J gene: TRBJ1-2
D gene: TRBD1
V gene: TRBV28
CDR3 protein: CASSPPGTGIWAGYTF
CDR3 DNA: TGTGCCAGCAGTCCACCCGGGACAGGTATTTGGGCTGGCTACACCTTC

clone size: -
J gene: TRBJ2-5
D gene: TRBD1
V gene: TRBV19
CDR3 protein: CASSPQQGGKTQYF
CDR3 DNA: TGTGCCAGTAGTCCACAACAGGGGGGAAAGACCCAGTACTTC

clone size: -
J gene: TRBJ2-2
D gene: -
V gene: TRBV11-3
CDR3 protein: CASSPRGSGGLVGELFF
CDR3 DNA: TGTGCCAGCAGCCCCAGAGGGAGCGGAGGATTGGTCGGGGAGCTGTTTTTT

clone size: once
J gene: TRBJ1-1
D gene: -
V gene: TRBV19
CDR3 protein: CASSIRGTEAFF
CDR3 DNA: TGTGCCAGTAGTATAAGGGGCACTGAAGCTTTCTTT

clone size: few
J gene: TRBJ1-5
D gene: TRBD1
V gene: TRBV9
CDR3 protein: CASERTGGNNQPQHF
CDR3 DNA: TGTGCCAGCGAGAGGACAGGGGGTAACAATCAGCCCCAGCATTTT

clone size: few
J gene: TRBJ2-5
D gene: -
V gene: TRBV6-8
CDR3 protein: CASSRGTEETQYF
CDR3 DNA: TGTGCCAGCAGCCGCGGGACAGAAGAGACCCAGTACTTC

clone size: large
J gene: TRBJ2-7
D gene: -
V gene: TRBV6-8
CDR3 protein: CATKPGTQYEQYF
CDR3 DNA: TGTGCCACGAAACCCGGGACACAGTACGAGCAGTACTTC

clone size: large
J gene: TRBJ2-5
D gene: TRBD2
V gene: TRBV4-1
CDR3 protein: CASSQDFSGDPRGTQYF
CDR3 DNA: TGCGCCAGCAGCCAAGATTTTAGCGGGGACCCAAGAGGGACCCAGTACTTC

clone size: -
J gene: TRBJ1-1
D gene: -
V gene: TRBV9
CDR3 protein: CASSPQPLETAFF
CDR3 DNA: TGTGCCAGCAGCCCCCAGCCTCTAGAGACGGCTTTCTTT

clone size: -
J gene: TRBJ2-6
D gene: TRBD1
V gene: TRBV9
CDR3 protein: CASSARPTGGTSGANVLTF
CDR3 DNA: TGTGCCAGCAGCGCCCGCCCCACAGGGGGAACCTCTGGGGCCAACGTCCTGACTTTC

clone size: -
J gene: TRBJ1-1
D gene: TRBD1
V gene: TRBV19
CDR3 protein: CATGDRGNTEAFF
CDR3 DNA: TGTGCCACCGGGGACAGGGGGAACACTGAAGCTTTCTTT

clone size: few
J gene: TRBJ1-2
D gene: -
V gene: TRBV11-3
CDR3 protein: CASSLYGANYGYTF
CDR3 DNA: TGTGCCAGCAGCTTGTACGGGGCAAACTATGGCTACACCTTC

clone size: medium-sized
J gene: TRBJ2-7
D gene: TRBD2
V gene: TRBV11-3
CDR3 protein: CASSLVGGGNSYEQYF
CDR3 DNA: TGTGCCAGCAGCTTAGTAGGCGGGGGAAACTCCTACGAGCAGTACTTC

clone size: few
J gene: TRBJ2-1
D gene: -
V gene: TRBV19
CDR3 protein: CASSMYTYNEQFF
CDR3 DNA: TGTGCCAGTAGTATGTACACCTACAATGAGCAGTTCTTC

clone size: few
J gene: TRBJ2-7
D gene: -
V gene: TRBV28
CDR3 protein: CAATGTNSYEQYF
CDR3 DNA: TGTGCCGCCACGGGGACGAACTCCTACGAGCAGTACTTC

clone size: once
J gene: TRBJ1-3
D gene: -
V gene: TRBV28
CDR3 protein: CASSPPQRNTIYF
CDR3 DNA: TGTGCCAGCAGTCCCCCGCAGCGAAACACCATATATTTT

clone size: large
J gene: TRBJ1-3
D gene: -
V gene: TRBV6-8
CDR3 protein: CASSDGGFGSGNTIYF
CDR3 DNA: TGTGCCAGCAGTGACGGCGGATTTGGGTCTGGAAACACCATATATTTT

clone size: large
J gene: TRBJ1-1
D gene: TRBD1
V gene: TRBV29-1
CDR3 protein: CSVDPTGLNTEAFF
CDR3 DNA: TGCAGCGTAGACCCGACAGGGTTGAACACTGAAGCTTTCTTT

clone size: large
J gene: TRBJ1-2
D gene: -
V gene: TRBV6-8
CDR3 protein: CASSYLSDGTTNYGYTF
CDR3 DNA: TGTGCCAGCAGTTACCTCTCGGACGGAACTACTAACTATGGCTACACCTTC

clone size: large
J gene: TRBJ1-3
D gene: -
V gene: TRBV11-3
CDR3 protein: CASSSGSGDSGNTIYF
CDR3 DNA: TGTGCCAGCAGCTCTGGGAGCGGCGACTCTGGAAACACCATATATTTT

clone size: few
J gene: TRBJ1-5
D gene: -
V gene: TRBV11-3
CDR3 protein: CASSFGGDLWPQHF
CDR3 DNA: TGTGCCAGCAGTTTTGGAGGGGATTTGTGGCCCCAGCATTTT